This T cell receptor beta chain appears in the sequencing data of a study of blood T cells in healthy people across ages. This clonotype was seen a few times. The antigen is undetermined. Primers used in a second PCR of about 6 to 11 cycles were a sample-barcoded 5' primer and a J-beta primer mix. TCRdb re-analysed the 5' RACE reads in MiXCR, keeping a single row per CDR3 protein. Of 710,000 or so distinct CDR3 sequences in the sample, 22% were seen once. Study-level findings and limits: There were more naive CD4+ cells and higher diversity in long-lived donors than in aged donors.

This clonotype was sampled from a man between 65 and 80 years old in good health. Sequenced: blood.

Written as DNA, the CDR3 is TGTGCCAGCAGTTTTACGGGGGGGGGTCGAGAGACCCAGTACTTC. It yields the protein CASSFTGGGRETQYF. The chain couples TRBV28 to TRBJ2-5; 8 bases match TRBD2. Per the germline V gene, CDR1 is MDHEN and CDR2 is SYDVKM. V lost 3 bases and J lost 4; bases outside the gene matches: 7. The CDR3 runs to 15 residues.